This T cell receptor (beta chain) came from a study of OX40 agonist ivuxolimab in advanced cancers. General study results and limits: Normalized T-cell clonal expansion was also low in some nonresponders.

CDR3 size: 16 residues. CDR1 is SEHNR, CDR2 FQNEAQ, per germline (reference sequence). V was clipped by 1 base and J by 5 bases; unmatched bases: 7. Concerning this clone: Antigen unknown. The same CDR3 is also encoded by other DNA sequences in this sample.

This table comes from immunoSEQ multiplex PCR, and its TCRdb copy is limited to in-frame clones, with some not included. Among 30,000 or so clones, more than 65% were seen once, and the ten largest hold roughly 11%. The material sequenced was CD4+ or CD8+ T cells sorted from blood, taken in a trial of the OX40 agonist ivuxolimab. V usage is TRBV7-9 and J usage is TRBJ2-2; 7 positions agree with TRBD1. The sequence was collected from an adult with an advanced solid tumor such as melanoma, head and neck, liver or kidney cancer. This chain's CDR3 is CASSLERGRGTGELFF. The CDR3 nucleotides are TGTGCCAGCAGCTTAGAAAGGGGGCGCGGGACCGGGGAGCTGTTTTTT.